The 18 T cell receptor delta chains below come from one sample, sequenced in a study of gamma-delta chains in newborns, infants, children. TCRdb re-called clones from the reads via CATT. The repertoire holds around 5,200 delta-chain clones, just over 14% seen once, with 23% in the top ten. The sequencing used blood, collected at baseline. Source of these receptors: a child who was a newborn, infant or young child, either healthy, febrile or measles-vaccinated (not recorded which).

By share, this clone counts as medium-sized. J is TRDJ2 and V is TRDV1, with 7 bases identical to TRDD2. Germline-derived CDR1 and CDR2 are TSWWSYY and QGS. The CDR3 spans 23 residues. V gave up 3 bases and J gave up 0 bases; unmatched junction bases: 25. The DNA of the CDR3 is TGTGCTCTTGGGGACCTTGGTTTCCTACGTTACGGTGGGGAGCCTCCTTTGACAGCACAACTCTTCTTT. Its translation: CALGDLGFLRYGGEPPLTAQLFF.

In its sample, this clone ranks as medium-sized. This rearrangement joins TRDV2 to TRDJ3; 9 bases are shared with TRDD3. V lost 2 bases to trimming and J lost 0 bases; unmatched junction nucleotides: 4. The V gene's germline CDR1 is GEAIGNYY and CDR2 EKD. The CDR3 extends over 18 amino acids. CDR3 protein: CACDNTGGRSWDTRQMFF. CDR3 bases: TGTGCCTGTGACAATACTGGGGGACGCTCCTGGGACACCCGACAGATGTTTTTC.

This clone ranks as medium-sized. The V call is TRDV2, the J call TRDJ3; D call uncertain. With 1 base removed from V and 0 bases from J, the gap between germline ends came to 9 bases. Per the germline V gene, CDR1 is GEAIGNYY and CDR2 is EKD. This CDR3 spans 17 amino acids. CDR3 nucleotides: TGTGCCTGTGACACTCCATCGAGCTCCTGGGACACCCGACAGATGTTTTTC. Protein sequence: CACDTPSSSWDTRQMFF.

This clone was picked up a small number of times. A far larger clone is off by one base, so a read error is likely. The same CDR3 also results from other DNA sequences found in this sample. The DNA for the CDR3 is TGTGCCTTTAAGACGGGGTACTGGGGGACGAAGTACACCGATAAACTCATCTTT. Amino acids: CAFKTGYWGTKYTDKLIF. The chain combines TRDV3 with TRDJ1; 9 bases match TRDD3. The germline V gene encodes CDR1 TVYSNPD and CDR2 GDNSRS (reference sequence). The CDR3 sequence is 18 residues long. Unmatched junction bases numbered 15, after V lost 1 base and J lost 0 bases.

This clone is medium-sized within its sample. CDR3 nucleotide sequence: TGTGCCTGTGACACCTTGGGGGATACGTACACCGATAAACTCATCTTT. This gives the protein CACDTLGDTYTDKLIF. The chain uses TRDV2 and TRDJ1, with TRDD3 matching 11 bases. The CDR3 has 16 residues. V shed 0 bases, J shed 0 bases, and the junction held 2 bases outside the gene matches. The germline CDR1 and CDR2 sequences are GEAIGNYY and EKD.

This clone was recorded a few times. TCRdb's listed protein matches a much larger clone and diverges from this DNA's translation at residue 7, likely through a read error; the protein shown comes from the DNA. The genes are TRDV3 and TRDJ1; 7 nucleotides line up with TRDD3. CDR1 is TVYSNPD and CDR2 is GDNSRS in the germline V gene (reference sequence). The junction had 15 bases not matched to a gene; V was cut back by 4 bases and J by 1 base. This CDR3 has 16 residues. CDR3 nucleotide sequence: TGTGCCTGCCGAGGGGGATGCTGGATGATCACCGATAAACTCATCTTT. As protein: CACRGGCWMITDKLIF.

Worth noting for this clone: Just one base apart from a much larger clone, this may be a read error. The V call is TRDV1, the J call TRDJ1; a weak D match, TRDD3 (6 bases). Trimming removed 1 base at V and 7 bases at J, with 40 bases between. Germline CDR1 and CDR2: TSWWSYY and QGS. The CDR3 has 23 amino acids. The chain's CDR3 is CALGEPHYSLRHTARYGTFKLIF. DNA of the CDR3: TGTGCTCTTGGGGAACCCCACTACTCCTTACGACACACTGCGAGATACGGCACCTTTAAACTCATCTTT.

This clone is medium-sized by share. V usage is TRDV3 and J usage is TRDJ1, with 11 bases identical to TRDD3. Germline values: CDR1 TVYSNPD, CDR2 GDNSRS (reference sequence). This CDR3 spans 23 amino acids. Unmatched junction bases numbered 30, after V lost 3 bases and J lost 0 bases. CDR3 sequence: CALNYDPADMGELGDTNTDKLIF. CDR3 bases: TGTGCCTTAAATTATGACCCTGCCGACATGGGGGAGCTGGGGGATACTAACACCGATAAACTCATCTTT.

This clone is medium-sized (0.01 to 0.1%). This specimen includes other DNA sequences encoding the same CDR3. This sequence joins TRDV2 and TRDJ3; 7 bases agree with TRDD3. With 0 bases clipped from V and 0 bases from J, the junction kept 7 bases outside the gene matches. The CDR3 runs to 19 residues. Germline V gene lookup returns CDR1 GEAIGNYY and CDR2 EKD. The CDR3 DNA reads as TGTGCCTGTGACACCGCCGGGGGATCCAGCTCCTGGGACACCCGACAGATGTTTTTC. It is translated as CACDTAGGSSSWDTRQMFF.

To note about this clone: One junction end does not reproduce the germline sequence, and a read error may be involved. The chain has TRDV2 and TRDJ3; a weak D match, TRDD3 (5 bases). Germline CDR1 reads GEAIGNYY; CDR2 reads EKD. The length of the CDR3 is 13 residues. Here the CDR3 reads CACDAWDTRQIFF. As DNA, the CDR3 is TGTGCCTGTGACGCCTGGGACACCCGACAGATATTTTTC.

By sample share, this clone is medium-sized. The CDR3 region is CALSFSLPTGVVIGWGPLAPDKLIF. The CDR3 DNA reads TGTGCTCTCTCATTCAGCCTTCCTACTGGGGTGGTTATTGGTTGGGGACCCCTTGCGCCCGATAAACTCATCTTT. J is TRDJ1 and V is TRDV1, with 9 bases identical to TRDD2. This CDR3 contains 25 residues. CDR1 is TSWWSYY and CDR2 is QGS in the germline V gene. The junction had 41 bases not matched to a gene; V was cut back by 9 bases and J by 3 bases.

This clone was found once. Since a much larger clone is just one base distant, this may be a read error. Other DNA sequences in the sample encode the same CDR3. This CDR3 reads CALGERSYEGLIF. The CDR3 DNA reads TGTGCCCTTGGGGAACGTTCCTATGAGGGACTCATCTTT. The chain carries TRDV1 and TRDJ1, with a weak D call TRDD2 (6 bases). The V gene's germline CDR1 is TSWWSYY and CDR2 QGS. The CDR3 is made up of 13 amino acids.

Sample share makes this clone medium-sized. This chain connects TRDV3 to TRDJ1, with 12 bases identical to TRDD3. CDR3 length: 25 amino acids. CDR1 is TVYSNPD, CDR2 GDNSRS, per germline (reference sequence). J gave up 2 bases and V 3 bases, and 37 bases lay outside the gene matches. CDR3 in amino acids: CAFKALRILLTLYWGILTGTDKLIF. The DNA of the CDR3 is TGTGCCTTCAAAGCTCTACGGATTCTTCTAACTCTTTACTGGGGGATACTCACTGGGACCGATAAACTCATCTTT.

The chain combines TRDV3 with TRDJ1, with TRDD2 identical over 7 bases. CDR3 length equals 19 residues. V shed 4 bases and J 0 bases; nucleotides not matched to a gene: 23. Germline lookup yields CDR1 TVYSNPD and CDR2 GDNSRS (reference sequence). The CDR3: CASQTLPIRRRGYTDKLIF. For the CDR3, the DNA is TGTGCCTCCCAAACTCTTCCTATCAGGCGAAGGGGGTACACCGATAAACTCATCTTT.

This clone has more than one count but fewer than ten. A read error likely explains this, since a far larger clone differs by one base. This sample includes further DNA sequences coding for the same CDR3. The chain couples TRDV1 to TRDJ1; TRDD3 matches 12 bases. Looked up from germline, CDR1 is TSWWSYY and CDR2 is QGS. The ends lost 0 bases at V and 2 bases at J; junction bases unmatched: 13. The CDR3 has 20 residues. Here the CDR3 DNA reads TGTGCTCTTGGGGAACTATATAGGCTGGGGGATACGAGGTATACCGATAAACTCATCTTT. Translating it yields CALGELYRLGDTRYTDKLIF.

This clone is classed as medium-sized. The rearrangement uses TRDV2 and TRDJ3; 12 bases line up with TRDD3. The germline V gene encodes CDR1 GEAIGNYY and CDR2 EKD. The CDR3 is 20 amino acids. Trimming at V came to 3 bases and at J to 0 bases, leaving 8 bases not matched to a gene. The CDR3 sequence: CACDLVLGDTSSWDTRQMFF. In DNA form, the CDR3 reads TGTGCCTGTGACCTCGTACTGGGGGATACAAGCTCCTGGGACACCCGACAGATGTTTTTC.

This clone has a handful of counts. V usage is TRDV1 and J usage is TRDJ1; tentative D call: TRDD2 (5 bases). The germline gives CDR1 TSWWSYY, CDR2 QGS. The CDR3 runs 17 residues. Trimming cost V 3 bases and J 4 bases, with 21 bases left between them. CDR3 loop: CALGDFPLPYLRDKLIF. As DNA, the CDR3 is TGTGCTCTTGGGGACTTTCCGTTACCCTACCTGCGCGATAAACTCATCTTT.

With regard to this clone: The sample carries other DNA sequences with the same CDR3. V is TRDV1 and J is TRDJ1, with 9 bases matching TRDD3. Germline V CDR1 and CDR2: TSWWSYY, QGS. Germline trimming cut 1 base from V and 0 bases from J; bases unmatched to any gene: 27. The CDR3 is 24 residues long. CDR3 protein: CALGEHPSWAVEAGGFLYTDKLIF. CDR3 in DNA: TGTGCTCTTGGGGAACACCCCTCATGGGCGGTGGAGGCTGGGGGATTCCTCTACACCGATAAACTCATCTTT.